What follows are 10 T cell receptor beta chains derived from one specimen sequenced in a study of T cell responses to AZD1222 COVID-19 vaccine. The data were produced by immunoSEQ multiplex PCR, yet TCRdb's version contains in-frame clones alone and is incomplete. This table holds approximately 160,000 clones, 85% to 95% found once. The sequencing used peripheral blood, collected on day 0 of AZD1222 vaccination. These receptors all stem from an adult in good health.

This chain joins TRBV29-1 and TRBJ2-6; possible D gene TRBD1, 6 bases. The germline CDR1 and CDR2 sequences are SQVTM and ANQGSEA. The CDR3 totals 14 residues. Trimming pared 7 bases from V and 6 bases from J, leaving 16 bases between. The CDR3: CSALGAPEANVLTF. In DNA, the CDR3 is TGCAGCGCCCTGGGGGCTCCCGAGGCCAACGTCCTGACTTTC.

This rearrangement joins TRBV5-1 to TRBJ1-4; D gene ambiguous. The CDR3 runs to 14 residues. The germline V gene encodes CDR1 SGHRS and CDR2 YFSETQ. The V end was cut by 0 bases, the J end by 4 bases, with 7 bases between. In nucleotides, the CDR3 is TGCGCCAGCAGCTTGGGCAAACTTAATGAAAAACTGTTTTTT. This sequence encodes CASSLGKLNEKLFF.

This rearrangement joins TRBV7-9 to TRBJ2-7; D is uncertain. Germline-derived CDR1 and CDR2 are SEHNR and FQNEAQ (reference sequence). This CDR3 contains 11 residues. Deletions cut 4 bases from V and 7 bases from J, with 8 bases between. In nucleotides, the CDR3 is TGTGCCAGCAGCTCCTCCCAAGAGCAGTACTTC. Its translation is CASSSSQEQYF. Using reference TRBV7-9 and TRBJ2-7 for the parts outside the CDR3, the full variable domain is DTGVSQNPRHKITKRGQNVTFRCDPISEHNRLYWYRQTLGQGPEFLTYFQNEAQLEKSRLLSDRFSAERPKGSFSTLEIQRTEQGDSAMYLCASSSSQEQYFGPGTRLTVT.

This chain links TRBV27 with TRBJ2-7, with 7 bases that match TRBD1. The CDR3 loop spans 14 amino acids. Trimming cost V 2 bases and J 2 bases; bases outside gene matches: 3. CDR1 MNHEY and CDR2 SMNVEV come from the germline V gene (reference sequence). This CDR3 reads CASSLRDSPYEQYF. The CDR3 nucleotides read TGTGCCAGCAGTTTACGGGACAGCCCCTACGAGCAGTACTTC.

The chain joins TRBV12-1 to TRBJ2-1; the table's D call, TRBD2, has no DNA check behind it. TRBV12-1 is described as a pseudogene. The CDR3 loop spans 12 amino acids. CDR3 in amino acids: CASSDLDHEQFF. DNA of the CDR3: TGTGCCAGCAGTGACTTAGACCATGAGCAGTTCTTC.

This clone occurred once. The chain is built from TRBV19 and TRBJ2-2; D gene unclear. V was shortened by 3 bases and J by 1 base, with 6 bases between the two germline ends. The CDR3 totals 14 residues. Per germline, CDR1 LNHDA and CDR2 SQIVND (reference sequence). CDR3 bases: TGTGCCAGTAGTATCCCACTGAACACCGGGGAGCTGTTTTTT. This gives the protein CASSIPLNTGELFF.

The chain joins TRBV2 to TRBJ1-2, with D tentatively TRBD1 (6 bases). The CDR3 is made up of 14 amino acids. Trimming shortened V by 5 bases and J by 6 bases, and 16 bases separated the two germline ends. Germline V gene sequence: CDR1 SNHLY, CDR2 FYNNEI. CDR3: CASSTWGGADGYTF. CDR3 nucleotides: TGTGCCAGCAGTACCTGGGGGGGGGCAGATGGCTACACCTTC.

CDR3 in amino acids: CASSAGFNYGYTF. CDR3 nucleotide sequence: TGCGCCAGCAGCGCAGGGTTTAACTATGGCTACACCTTC. The chain combines TRBV5-1 with TRBJ1-2; D might be TRBD1 (5 bases). Germline assignment: CDR1 SGHRS and CDR2 YFSETQ. Trimming took 4 bases from V and 1 from J, leaving 8 bases between them. CDR3 length equals 13 residues.

The chain couples TRBV9 to TRBJ1-6; D may be TRBD1 (6 bases). CDR1 is SGDLS, CDR2 YYNGEE, per germline. The CDR3 extends over 19 amino acids. The ends were cut back, 3 bases at V and 0 bases at J, with 19 bases in the middle. In DNA form, the CDR3 reads TGTGCCAGCAGCGAAGACAGGATTAGCATTAGCTCCTATAATTCACCCCTCCACTTT. This translates into CASSEDRISISSYNSPLHF.

The V and J genes are TRBV7-9 and TRBJ2-2, with unresolved D. Germline V gives CDR1 SEHNR, CDR2 FQNEAQ (reference sequence). The CDR3 runs to 17 residues. V shed 2 bases and J shed 1 base, with 14 bases lying between them. The CDR3 sequence: CASSLSIGTLNTGELFF. The CDR3 coding sequence is TGTGCCAGCAGCTTATCGATTGGAACCCTGAACACCGGGGAGCTGTTTTTT.